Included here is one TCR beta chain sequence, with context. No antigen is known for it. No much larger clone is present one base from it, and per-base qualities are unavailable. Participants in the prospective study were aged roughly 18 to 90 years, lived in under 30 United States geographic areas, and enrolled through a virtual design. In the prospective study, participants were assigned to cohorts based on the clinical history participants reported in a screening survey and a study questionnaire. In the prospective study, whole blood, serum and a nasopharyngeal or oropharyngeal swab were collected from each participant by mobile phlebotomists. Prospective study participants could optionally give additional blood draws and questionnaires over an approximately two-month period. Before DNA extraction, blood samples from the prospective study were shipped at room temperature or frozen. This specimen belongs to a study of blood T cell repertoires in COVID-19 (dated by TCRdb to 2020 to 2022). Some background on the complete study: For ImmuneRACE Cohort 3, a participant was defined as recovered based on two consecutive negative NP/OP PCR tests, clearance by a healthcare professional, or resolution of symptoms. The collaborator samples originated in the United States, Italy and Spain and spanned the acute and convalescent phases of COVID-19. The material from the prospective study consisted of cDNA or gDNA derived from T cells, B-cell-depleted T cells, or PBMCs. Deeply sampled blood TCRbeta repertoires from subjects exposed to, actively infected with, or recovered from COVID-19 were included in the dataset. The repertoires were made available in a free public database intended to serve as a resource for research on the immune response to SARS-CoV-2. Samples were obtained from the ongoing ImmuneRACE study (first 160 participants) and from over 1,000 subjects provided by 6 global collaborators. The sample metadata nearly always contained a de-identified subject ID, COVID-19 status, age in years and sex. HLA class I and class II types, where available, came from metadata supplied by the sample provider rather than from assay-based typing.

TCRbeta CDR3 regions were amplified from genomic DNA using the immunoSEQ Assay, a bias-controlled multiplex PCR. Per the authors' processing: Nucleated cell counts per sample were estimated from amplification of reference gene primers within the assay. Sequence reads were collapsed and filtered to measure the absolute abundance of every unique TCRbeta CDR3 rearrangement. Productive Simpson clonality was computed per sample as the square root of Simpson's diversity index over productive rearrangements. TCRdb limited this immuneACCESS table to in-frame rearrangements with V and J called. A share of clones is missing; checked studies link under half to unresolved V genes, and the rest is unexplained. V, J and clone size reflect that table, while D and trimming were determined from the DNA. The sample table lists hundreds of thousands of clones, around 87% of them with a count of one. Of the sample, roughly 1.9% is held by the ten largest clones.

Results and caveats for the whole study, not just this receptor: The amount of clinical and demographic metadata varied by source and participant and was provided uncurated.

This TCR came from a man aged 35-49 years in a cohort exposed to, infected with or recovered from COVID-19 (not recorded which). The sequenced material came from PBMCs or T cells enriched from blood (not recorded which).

The DNA is as follows: TGTGCCTGGAGTGAGACAAAGGCTTTCTTT. Its translation is CAWSETKAFF. The chain is encoded by TRBV30 joined to TRBJ1-1, with the identity of the D gene unclear. From the germline V gene (reference sequence), CDR1 is GTSNPN and CDR2 is SVGIG. V and J are truncated by 1 base and 11 bases respectively, leaving an intervening sequence of 8 bases. From the cysteine up to the phenylalanine, the CDR3 has a length of 10 residues. CDR3 DNA is the only sequence kept; it has 30 bases, read in frame from the first base. The full variable domain, completed from the reference TRBV30 and TRBJ1-1 proteins outside the CDR3, reads SQTIHQWPATLVQPVGSPLSLECTVEGTSNPNLYWYRQAAGRGLQLLFYSVGIGQISSEVPQNLSASRPQDRQFILSSKKLLLSDSGFYLCAWSETKAFFGQGTRLTVV.